This TCR beta chain was profiled in a study of post-analysis software for immune sequencing data. Unique molecular identifiers were carried by the TCR beta cDNA libraries. TCRdb redid the calling of the PCR reads with MiXCR, one entry per CDR3 protein. Here the sample spans hundreds of thousands of distinct CDR3 sequences, 25% to 30% being singletons. Per germline, CDR1 SGHRS and CDR2 YFSETQ. The CDR3 length is 15 residues. V lost 4 bases, J lost 4 bases, and 17 bases lay in between. The study's findings and limits: The five TRBV segments detected at higher frequency in patients than in controls included TRBV5-6, TRBV5-1 and TRBV20-1.

For this clonotype: Its specificity is not known.

This clonotype was sampled from a girl aged 5-17 years with multiple sclerosis. This chain links TRBV5-1 with TRBJ2-5, with D unclear. The sample consisted of blood. CDR3 region: CASSNGPLVPETQYF. In nucleotides, the CDR3 is TGCGCCAGCAGCAACGGACCCTTGGTCCCAGAGACCCAGTACTTC.